This entry describes one T cell receptor (beta chain). Germline loops: CDR1 SEHNR, CDR2 FQNEAQ (reference sequence). The CDR3 is 15 residues long. V trimming: 2 bases; J trimming: 3 bases; junction bases outside the gene matches: 6. This sample was taken from a study of blood T cell repertoires in COVID-19. Background on the study: Collection of acute and convalescent COVID-19 samples took place in the United States, Italy and Spain. Nucleic acid was either cDNA or gDNA, and it came from T cells, B-cell-depleted T cells, or PBMCs.

The repertoire was sequenced with immunoSEQ multiplex PCR; TCRdb's copy has only in-frame clones and lacks some. The sample holds approximately 65,000 clones, approximately 78% seen once. Sequenced: PBMCs or T cells enriched from blood (not recorded which). This receptor was obtained from a woman aged 40 to 49 with acute COVID-19. The gene calls are TRBV7-9 and TRBJ2-5; 7 bases match TRBD1. CDR3 protein: CASSLTGQTKETQYF. Written as DNA, the CDR3 is TGTGCCAGCAGCTTAACGGGACAGACAAAAGAGACCCAGTACTTC.